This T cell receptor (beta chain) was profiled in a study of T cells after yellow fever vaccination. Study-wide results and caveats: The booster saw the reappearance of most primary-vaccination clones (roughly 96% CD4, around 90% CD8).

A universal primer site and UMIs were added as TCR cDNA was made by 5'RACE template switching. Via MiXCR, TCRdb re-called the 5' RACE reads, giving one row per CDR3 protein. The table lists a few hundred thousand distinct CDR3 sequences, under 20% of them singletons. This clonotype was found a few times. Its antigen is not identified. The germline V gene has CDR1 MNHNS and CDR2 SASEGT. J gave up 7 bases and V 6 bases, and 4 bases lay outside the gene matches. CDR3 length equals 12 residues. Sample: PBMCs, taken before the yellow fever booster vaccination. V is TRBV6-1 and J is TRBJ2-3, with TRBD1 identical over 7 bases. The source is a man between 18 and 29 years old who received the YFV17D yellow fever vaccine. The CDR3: CASRQGGNTQYF. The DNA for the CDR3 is TGTGCCAGCAGGCAAGGGGGCAATACGCAGTATTTT.